The rows below give T cell receptor beta chains drawn from one sample of a study of T cell responses to AZD1222 COVID-19 vaccine. Clones were read by immunoSEQ multiplex PCR, and TCRdb kept only the in-frame ones, dropping some. Altogether 95,000 to 110,000 clones are present, about 93% being singletons, with the ten largest covering approximately 4.7%. The specimen was peripheral blood, collected on day 0 of AZD1222 vaccination. All receptors come from an adult in good health. Each CDR3 is given with its conserved first and last residue. Fields, in order: clone size, D gene, J gene, CDR3 length, V gene, CDR3 protein, CDR3 DNA. The D gene is left open where the match is weak. Rows may omit the clone size; those that give it use once, few, many or a size class.

- | TRBD1 | TRBJ2-3 | 14 | TRBV6-6 | CASVGTGVTDTQYF | TGTGCCAGCGTTGGGACAGGGGTCACAGATACGCAGTATTTT
- | TRBD2 | TRBJ2-1 | 15 | TRBV5-1 | CASSLLAGNTHEQFF | TGCGCCAGCAGCTTGCTAGCGGGAAACACCCATGAGCAGTTCTTC
- | - | TRBJ1-5 | 12 | TRBV7-2 | CASSLNNQPQHF | TGTGCCAGCAGCTTAAATAACCAGCCCCAGCATTTT
- | - | TRBJ2-7 | 13 | TRBV5-1 | CASSLNMGYEQYF | TGCGCCAGCAGCTTGAACATGGGATACGAGCAGTACTTC
- | - | TRBJ1-6 | 14 | TRBV6-5 | CASRVTGYNSPLHF | TGTGCCAGCAGAGTGACGGGCTATAATTCACCCCTCCACTTT
- | TRBD2 | TRBJ2-7 | 14 | TRBV12-5 | CASGFREGQAEQYF | TGTGCTAGTGGTTTTCGGGAGGGGCAGGCCGAGCAGTACTTC
- | - | TRBJ2-3 | 12 | TRBV11-2 | CASSRGSDTQYF | TGTGCCAGCAGCCGAGGATCAGATACGCAGTATTTT
- | - | TRBJ1-6 | 14 | TRBV6-4 | CASSESSSGSPLHF | TGTGCCAGCAGTGAATCGAGCTCTGGTTCACCCCTCCACTTT
- | - | TRBJ1-1 | 14 | TRBV6-5 | CASSYDNLGTEAFF | TGTGCCAGCAGTTACGACAATCTAGGGACTGAAGCTTTCTTT
- | - | TRBJ2-3 | 13 | TRBV9 | CASNRDSTDTQYF | TGTGCCAGCAACCGAGACAGCACAGATACGCAGTATTTT
- | TRBD1 | TRBJ1-2 | 15 | TRBV5-4 | CASSPRTGGNYGYTF | TGTGCCAGCAGCCCCCGGACAGGGGGCAACTATGGCTACACCTTC
- | TRBD2 | TRBJ2-3 | 14 | TRBV6-5 | CASGNFRGADTQYF | TGTGCCAGCGGGAATTTTCGGGGGGCAGATACGCAGTATTTT
- | - | TRBJ2-5 | 13 | TRBV10-3 | CAISEAGVETQYF | TGTGCCATCAGTGAGGCAGGGGTAGAGACCCAGTACTTC
- | TRBD2 | TRBJ2-5 | 16 | TRBV5-1 | CASSPGTSGSLETQYF | TGCGCCAGCAGCCCCGGGACTAGCGGGAGTTTGGAGACCCAGTACTTC
- | TRBD1 | TRBJ1-6 | 15 | TRBV5-6 | CASSSWDRGGSPLHF | TGTGCCAGCAGCTCCTGGGACAGGGGTGGTTCACCCCTCCACTTT
- | TRBD1 | TRBJ2-7 | 15 | TRBV9 | CASSVGGDSSYEQYF | TGTGCCAGCAGCGTAGGAGGGGACAGCTCCTACGAGCAGTACTTC
- | TRBD1 | TRBJ1-6 | 14 | TRBV19 | CASSFGQGGSPLHF | TGTGCCAGTAGTTTCGGACAGGGTGGGTCACCCCTCCACTTT
- | TRBD2 | TRBJ2-2 | 19 | TRBV30 | CAWSTTWTSGASNTGELFF | TGTGCCTGGAGTACAACTTGGACTAGCGGGGCTTCGAACACCGGGGAGCTGTTTTTT
- | - | TRBJ1-2 | 14 | TRBV6-2/TRBV6-3 | CASSYRGDSYGYTF | TGTGCCAGCAGTTACCGGGGAGATTCCTATGGCTACACCTTC
- | - | TRBJ2-7 | 14 | TRBV6-5 | CASIPGPSYYEQYF | TGTGCCAGCATTCCGGGACCGTCGTACTACGAGCAGTACTTC
- | TRBD2 | TRBJ2-2 | 14 | TRBV10-1 | CASSVAGGTGELFF | TGCGCCAGCAGTGTGGCGGGAGGCACCGGGGAGCTGTTTTTT
- | - | TRBJ2-5 | 15 | TRBV7-3 | CASSLRGGPQETQYF | TGTGCCAGCAGCTTAAGAGGGGGACCTCAAGAGACCCAGTACTTC
- | TRBD1 | TRBJ2-2 | 14 | TRBV2 | CASTGTGLVGELFF | TGTGCCAGCACCGGGACAGGGTTGGTCGGGGAGCTGTTTTTT
- | - | TRBJ2-1 | 13 | TRBV7-9 | CARAGNAANEQFF | TGTGCCAGGGCGGGAAACGCGGCCAATGAGCAGTTCTTC
- | TRBD1 | TRBJ1-2 | 14 | TRBV6-5 | CASRNTGGPYGYTF | TGTGCCAGCAGGAACACAGGGGGCCCTTATGGCTACACCTTC
- | - | TRBJ1-6 | 13 | TRBV9 | CASTGGSGSPLHF | TGTGCCAGCACTGGAGGATCGGGGTCACCCCTCCACTTT
- | TRBD1 | TRBJ2-7 | 13 | TRBV12-3/TRBV12-4 | CASSLGQGYEQYF | TGTGCCAGCAGCCTGGGACAGGGTTACGAGCAGTACTTC
- | - | TRBJ2-7 | 13 | TRBV6-1 | CASSSAGSYEQYF | TGTGCCAGCAGTTCGGCAGGTTCCTACGAGCAGTACTTC
- | TRBD1 | TRBJ1-2 | 14 | TRBV27 | CASSHRGPNYGYTF | TGTGCCAGCAGCCACAGGGGACCCAACTATGGCTACACCTTC
- | - | TRBJ2-3 | 12 | TRBV18 | CASSPDTDTQYF | TGTGCCAGCTCACCAGACACAGATACGCAGTATTTT
once | TRBD2 | TRBJ2-2 | 19 | TRBV30 | CAWAASGLAGGRDTGELFF | TGTGCCTGGGCCGCTTCGGGACTAGCGGGAGGCCGGGACACCGGGGAGCTGTTTTTT
- | - | TRBJ2-6 | 15 | TRBV15 | CATSRDDSGANVLTF | TGTGCCACCAGCAGAGACGATTCTGGGGCCAACGTCCTGACTTTC
once | - | TRBJ1-3 | 16 | TRBV5-1 | CASSFRQGSGGNTIYF | TGCGCCAGCAGCTTTCGGCAGGGTTCTGGGGGAAACACCATATATTTT
- | - | TRBJ1-4 | 14 | TRBV27 | CASSAHPREEKLFF | TGTGCCAGCAGTGCCCACCCCCGAGAAGAAAAACTGTTTTTT
- | - | TRBJ1-1 | 13 | TRBV18 | CASSPSPADLAFF | TGTGCCAGCTCACCATCCCCCGCGGATTTGGCTTTCTTT
- | - | TRBJ1-2 | 13 | TRBV5-4 | CASSLVGDYGYTF | TGTGCCAGCAGCTTGGTTGGGGACTATGGCTACACCTTC
- | - | TRBJ2-5 | 15 | TRBV18 | CASSPLKGEGETQYF | TGTGCCAGCTCACCACTAAAGGGAGAGGGAGAGACCCAGTACTTC
- | - | TRBJ2-3 | 17 | TRBV27 | CASSLRPGGGTTDTQYF | TGTGCCAGCAGTTTAAGGCCAGGGGGGGGAACTACAGATACGCAGTATTTT
- | TRBD2 | TRBJ2-2 | 19 | TRBV3-1/TRBV3-2 | CASSQGGTSGRLGTGELFF | TGTGCCAGCAGCCAAGGGGGGACTAGCGGGAGGCTTGGCACCGGGGAGCTGTTTTTT
- | TRBD2 | TRBJ2-1 | 17 | TRBV30 | CAWSVPKGSGSYNEQFF | TGTGCCTGGAGTGTCCCCAAGGGCAGCGGGAGCTACAATGAGCAGTTCTTC
- | TRBD2 | TRBJ2-3 | 14 | TRBV2 | CASRTSGSTDTQYF | TGTGCCAGCAGGACTAGCGGAAGCACAGATACGCAGTATTTT